This TCR beta chain was captured in a study of cytomegalovirus exposure and HLA in healthy donors. A few counts support this clone. The antigen remains unidentified. Findings of the study overall: According to reports, the classifier identified cytomegalovirus status with high specificity and sensitivity.

PCR primers comprised 60 Vbeta and 13 Jbeta primers. TCRdb's copy holds only in-frame clones and misses some; the assay was immunoSEQ multiplex PCR. The sample lists approximately 220,000 clones; 80% to 85% were seen once. Between the trimmed V and J ends, which lost 7 bases and 5 bases, there was a span of 15 bases. This CDR3 region has 15 residues. CDR1 MNHNY and CDR2 SVGAGI come from the germline V gene (reference sequence). The receptor was derived from a boy under 10 years old in good health and CMV-seronegative. Sequencing was carried out using PBMCs. The V call is TRBV6-6, the J call TRBJ1-6; D may be TRBD1 (6 bases). The CDR3 DNA reads TGTGCCAGCACCTCCTCGACAGGCGATAATTCACCCCTCCACTTT. This encodes CASTSSTGDNSPLHF.